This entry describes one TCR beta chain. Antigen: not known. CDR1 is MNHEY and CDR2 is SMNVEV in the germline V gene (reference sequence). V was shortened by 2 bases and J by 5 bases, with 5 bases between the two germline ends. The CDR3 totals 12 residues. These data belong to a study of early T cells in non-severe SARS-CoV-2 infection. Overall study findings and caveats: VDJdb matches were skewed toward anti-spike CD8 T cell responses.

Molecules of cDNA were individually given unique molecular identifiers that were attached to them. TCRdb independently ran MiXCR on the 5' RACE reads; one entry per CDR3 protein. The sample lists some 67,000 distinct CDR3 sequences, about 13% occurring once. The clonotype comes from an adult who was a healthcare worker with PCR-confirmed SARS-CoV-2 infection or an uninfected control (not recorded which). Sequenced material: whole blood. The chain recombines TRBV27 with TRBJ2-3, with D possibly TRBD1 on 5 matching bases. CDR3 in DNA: TGTGCCAGCAGTTTACAGGGAGATACGCAGTATTTT. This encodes CASSLQGDTQYF.